Listed below are T cell receptor beta chains from one sample, sequenced in a study of T cell responses to AZD1222 COVID-19 vaccine. Sequencing was performed with immunoSEQ multiplex PCR; in TCRdb, only in-frame clones are kept and a portion is missing. The sample lists around 110,000 clones, approximately 93% occurring once. The sequences come from peripheral blood, collected on day 0 of AZD1222 vaccination. The origin of the receptors is an adult in good health. CDR3s include the opening cysteine and the closing phenylalanine or tryptophan. The order of the fields is J gene, clone size, CDR3 length, V gene, D gene, CDR3 DNA, CDR3 protein. The D gene is left open where the match is weak. Some rows mark clone size as missing; the rest say once, few, many or name a class of expanded clone.

>TRBJ1-2|.|13|TRBV30|TRBD1
TGTGCCTGGAGTAGACAGGGAGCATTTGGCTACACCTTC
CAWSRQGAFGYTF
>TRBJ2-7|.|16|TRBV21-1|.
TGTGCCAGCAGCAAATCAAGGACTAGCGCATCGTACGAGCAGTACTTC
CASSKSRTSASYEQYF
>TRBJ1-5|.|13|TRBV28|.
TGTGCCAGCAGTCCCGTTTCTAAGCAGCCCCAGCATTTT
CASSPVSKQPQHF
>TRBJ1-1|.|16|TRBV3-1/TRBV3-2|.
TGTGCCAGCAGCCAAACGGGTTCCGGGGACTGGGATGAAGCTTTCTTT
CASSQTGSGDWDEAFF
>TRBJ2-1|.|15|TRBV9|.
TGTGCCAGCAGCGTAGAAGCGGTCTCCTACAATGAGCAGTTCTTC
CASSVEAVSYNEQFF
>TRBJ1-1|.|14|TRBV7-6|.
TGTGCCAGCAGCTTAGCGGGCTTAGGCACTGAAGCTTTCTTT
CASSLAGLGTEAFF
>TRBJ1-1|.|11|TRBV30|.
TGTGCCTGGAGTAGGGAAACGCTGGCTTTCTTT
CAWSRETLAFF
>TRBJ2-1|.|14|TRBV5-6|.
TGTGCCAGCAGCTTATCGGTGTCTTACAATGAGCAGTTCTTC
CASSLSVSYNEQFF
>TRBJ2-1|once|15|TRBV6-2/TRBV6-3|.
TGTGCCAGCACCCCCCCCCAGCGGTCCTACAATGAGCAGTTCTTC
CASTPPQRSYNEQFF
>TRBJ1-5|.|16|TRBV28|TRBD1
TGTGCCAGCAGTCCGTACCGGGACAGGGGGCATCAGCCCCAGCATTTT
CASSPYRDRGHQPQHF
>TRBJ2-7|once|14|TRBV27|TRBD1
TGTGCCAGCAGTTTAGGGACAGCAAACTACGAGCAGTACTTC
CASSLGTANYEQYF
>TRBJ2-1|.|13|TRBV30|.
TGTGCCTGGAGTGCAACGGGATACAATGAGCAGTTCTTC
CAWSATGYNEQFF
>TRBJ1-4|.|18|TRBV28|.
TGTGCCAGCAGTTCATCTCAGGGAAAGGATGCAACTAATGAAAAACTGTTTTTT
CASSSSQGKDATNEKLFF
>TRBJ2-7|.|13|TRBV11-2|.
TGTGCCAGCAGCTACAGGTGGTTTAACGAGCAGTACTTC
CASSYRWFNEQYF
>TRBJ2-2|few|15|TRBV5-1|TRBD2
TGCGCCAGCAGCCAGACTAGCGGGGAGGCCGGGGAGCTGTTTTTT
CASSQTSGEAGELFF
>TRBJ2-6|.|17|TRBV7-9|.
TGTGCCAGCAGCTTAGTACAGGGAATGTCTGGGGCCAACGTCCTGACTTTC
CASSLVQGMSGANVLTF
>TRBJ2-3|.|15|TRBV5-4|TRBD1
TGTGCCAGCAGTTACGGACAGGGTGGATTGGATACGCAGTATTTT
CASSYGQGGLDTQYF
>TRBJ2-7|.|12|TRBV27|.
TGTGCCAGCAGTCTCCCCTCCTACGAGCAGTACTTC
CASSLPSYEQYF
>TRBJ1-2|.|11|TRBV6-1|.
TGTGCCAGCAGTGTGGGTTATGGCTACACCTTC
CASSVGYGYTF
>TRBJ1-2|.|15|TRBV18|.
TGTGCCAGCTCCCCAGAGGGGGACCCTAACTATGGCTACACCTTC
CASSPEGDPNYGYTF
>TRBJ1-1|.|11|TRBV5-6|.
TGTGCCAGCAGCCGTGAGGTGGAAGCTTTCTTT
CASSREVEAFF
>TRBJ2-3|.|16|TRBV6-5|TRBD2
TGTGCCAGCAGTTACTCACTAGCGGGAGCCGCAGATACGCAGTATTTT
CASSYSLAGAADTQYF